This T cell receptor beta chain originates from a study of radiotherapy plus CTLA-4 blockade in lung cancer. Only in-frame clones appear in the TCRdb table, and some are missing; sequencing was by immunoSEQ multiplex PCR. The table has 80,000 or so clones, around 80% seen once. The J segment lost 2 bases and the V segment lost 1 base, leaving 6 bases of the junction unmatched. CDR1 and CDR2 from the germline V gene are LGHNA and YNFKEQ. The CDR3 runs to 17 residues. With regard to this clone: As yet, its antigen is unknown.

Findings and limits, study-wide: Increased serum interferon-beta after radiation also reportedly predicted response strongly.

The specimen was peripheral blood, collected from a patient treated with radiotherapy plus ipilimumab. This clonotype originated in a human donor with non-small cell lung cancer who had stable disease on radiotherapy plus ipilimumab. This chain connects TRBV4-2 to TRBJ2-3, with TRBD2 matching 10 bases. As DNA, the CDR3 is TGTGCCAGCAGCCAAGTCCCTAGCGGGAGCCCCACAGATACGCAGTATTTT. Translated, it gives CASSQVPSGSPTDTQYF.